These T cell receptor beta chains were read from a single sample in a study of T cells in Graves' hyperthyroidism and ophthalmopathy. MiXCR, run by TCRdb on the multiplex PCR reads, gives a single entry per CDR3 protein. The table has hundreds of thousands of distinct CDR3 sequences, 11% to 15% seen once. Material: blood. The receptor set was obtained from a woman aged 30 to 39 with Graves' hyperthyroidism. Each CDR3 is given with its conserved first and last residue. The D gene is left open where the match is weak. Expanded clones get a size class; other rows say once, few or many, or leave the size out.

TRBJ2-7	TRBV12-3/TRBV12-4	.	many	CASSRAYEQYF	TGTGCCAGCAGTCGGGCCTACGAGCAGTACTTC
TRBJ2-7	TRBV7-2	TRBD2	few	CASSTRLAGDYEQYF	TGTGCCAGCAGCACCAGACTAGCGGGAGACTACGAGCAGTACTTC
TRBJ2-1	TRBV11-2	TRBD2	many	CASSSTAGERHEQFF	TGTGCCAGCAGCTCCACAGCGGGAGAGCGGCATGAGCAGTTCTTC
TRBJ1-2	TRBV7-2	TRBD1	many	CASSSRSGTGDGGYTF	TGTGCCAGCAGCTCACGTTCCGGGACAGGGGATGGAGGCTACACCTTC
TRBJ1-6	TRBV20-1	TRBD1	many	CSAPDRARVNSPLHF	TGCAGTGCCCCGGACAGGGCAAGGGTAAATTCACCCCTCCACTTT
TRBJ2-3	TRBV7-6	TRBD2	few	CASSLEEREVDTQYF	TGTGCCAGCAGCTTAGAGGAGCGGGAGGTTGATACGCAGTATTTT
TRBJ2-5	TRBV6-1	.	few	CASAKTGETQYF	TGTGCCAGCGCTAAAACCGGGGAGACCCAGTACTTC
TRBJ2-3	TRBV4-1	TRBD2	few	CASSQAAGVTDTQYF	TGCGCCAGCAGCCAAGCTGCGGGGGTGACAGATACGCAGTATTTT
TRBJ2-1	TRBV11-3	.	.	CASSLQARGNEQLF	TGTGCCAGCAGCTTACAGGCTCGCGGGAATGAGCAGCTCTTC
TRBJ1-1	TRBV27	.	few	CANSLSNTYTEAFF	TGTGCCAACAGTTTATCGAACACCTACACTGAAGCTTTCTTT
TRBJ1-1	TRBV7-2	.	many	CASSPGVGRGGTEAFF	TGTGCCAGCAGCCCAGGAGTGGGGCGCGGGGGCACTGAAGCTTTCTTT
TRBJ1-1	TRBV12-3/TRBV12-4	.	many	CASSFSSGDTEAFF	TGTGCCAGCAGTTTTTCGTCGGGCGACACTGAAGCTTTCTTT
TRBJ1-3	TRBV5-1	.	.	CASSPWTISGNTIYF	TGCGCCAGCAGCCCGTGGACCATCTCTGGAAACACCATATATTTT
TRBJ1-1	TRBV9	TRBD1	many	CASSSDRGRYTEAFF	TGTGCCAGCAGCTCGGACAGGGGGCGGTACACTGAAGCTTTCTTT
TRBJ2-1	TRBV7-2	.	few	CASSLVWSTYNEQFF	TGTGCCAGCAGCTTAGTTTGGTCAACCTACAATGAGCAGTTCTTC
TRBJ2-3	TRBV5-8	.	.	CASSLAIRTDTQYF	TGTGCCAGCAGCTTGGCCATCAGGACAGATACGCAGTATTTT
TRBJ1-5	TRBV28	.	many	CASRSTGSNQPQHF	TGTGCCAGCAGGTCAACAGGGTCTAATCAGCCCCAGCATTTT
TRBJ2-1	TRBV6-2/TRBV6-3	.	.	CASNYSDGYYNEQFF	TGTGCCAGCAATTACTCGGACGGATACTACAATGAGCAGTTCTTC
TRBJ2-1	TRBV9	TRBD2	.	CASSVDTSGRGDEQFF	TGTGCCAGCAGCGTGGATACTAGCGGGAGGGGCGATGAGCAGTTCTTC
TRBJ1-1	TRBV6-1	.	many	CASSEEGGSVTEAFF	TGTGCCAGCAGTGAAGAGGGTGGTAGTGTCACTGAAGCTTTCTTT
TRBJ2-5	TRBV7-8	.	.	CASSLLVQGSQYF	TGTGCCAGCAGCTTATTGGTACAGGGATCCCAGTACTTC
TRBJ2-7	TRBV11-2	TRBD2	.	CASSSPRGGDEQYF	TGTGCCAGCAGCTCTCCCCGGGGGGGCGACGAGCAGTACTTC
TRBJ2-7	TRBV6-2/TRBV6-3	.	many	CASSYRQGGRIYRLSEQYF	TGTGCCAGCAGTTACCGACAGGGAGGGCGAATTTACCGGCTGAGCGAGCAGTACTTC
TRBJ2-3	TRBV12-5	.	many	CASGLTLTDTQYF	TGTGCTAGTGGCCTGACCCTCACAGATACGCAGTATTTT
TRBJ2-3	TRBV18	TRBD1	many	CASSPPGSGGMTDTQYF	TGTGCCAGCTCACCACCCGGATCAGGGGGCATGACAGATACGCAGTATTTT
TRBJ2-3	TRBV30	TRBD2	.	CAWTNEAGATDTQYF	TGTGCCTGGACAAATGAAGCGGGAGCCACAGATACGCAGTATTTT
TRBJ1-4	TRBV2	.	many	CASSDDGEANEKLFF	TGTGCCAGCAGTGATGATGGGGAAGCTAATGAAAAACTGTTTTTT
TRBJ2-5	TRBV5-1	TRBD1	.	CASSPSTGSIETQYF	TGCGCCAGCAGCCCTTCGACAGGGTCTATAGAGACCCAGTACTTC
TRBJ1-5	TRBV20-1	TRBD1	many	CSARDPQGMYSNQPQHF	TGCAGTGCTAGAGATCCACAGGGGATGTATAGCAATCAGCCCCAGCATTTT
TRBJ1-1	TRBV7-3	.	many	CASSLDGDTEAFF	TGTGCCAGCAGCTTGGACGGTGACACTGAAGCTTTCTTT
TRBJ2-3	TRBV7-9	.	.	CASSSQVGASTDTQYF	TGTGCCAGCAGCTCTCAGGTGGGGGCTAGCACAGATACGCAGTATTTT
TRBJ1-2	TRBV20-1	.	few	CSASLPPAGYTF	TGCAGTGCTAGTTTGCCCCCCGCTGGCTACACCTTC
TRBJ2-7	TRBV28	.	many	CASTSSGYEQYF	TGTGCCAGCACCAGTTCGGGGTACGAGCAGTACTTC
TRBJ1-5	TRBV4-1	.	.	CASSQLLGNQPQHF	TGCGCCAGCAGCCAACTATTGGGCAATCAGCCCCAGCATTTT
TRBJ1-2	TRBV20-1	.	few	CSARGRTLHGYTF	TGCAGTGCTAGAGGCCGAACCTTGCATGGCTACACCTTC
TRBJ2-7	TRBV6-1	TRBD2	few	CASRAGEAYEQYF	TGTGCCAGCAGAGCGGGAGAGGCCTACGAGCAGTACTTC
TRBJ1-5	TRBV6-1	.	many	CASRGSRSDQPQHF	TGTGCCAGCAGGGGGTCCAGGTCCGATCAGCCCCAGCATTTT
TRBJ1-2	TRBV18	.	few	CASSPEPAANYGYTF	TGTGCCAGCTCACCAGAACCGGCCGCGAACTATGGCTACACCTTC
TRBJ1-2	TRBV15	.	.	CATSRVLGGNGYTF	TGTGCCACCAGCAGAGTCCTCGGGGGTAATGGCTACACCTTC
TRBJ2-7	TRBV7-2	.	many	CASSFFFGEQYF	TGTGCCAGCAGCTTCTTCTTCGGAGAGCAGTACTTC
TRBJ2-3	TRBV20-1	TRBD2	.	CSARDLKPSGRAGGDTQYF	TGCAGTGCTAGAGATTTAAAGCCTAGCGGGAGGGCCGGGGGGGATACGCAGTATTTT